Presented here are 17 T cell receptor beta chains from one specimen sequenced in a study of shared clonotypes between healthy human individuals. Repertoires were generated with immunoSEQ multiplex PCR, while TCRdb's copy carries only in-frame clones and drops some. The table has approximately 500,000 clones, 60% to 85% seen once. Sequencing was carried out using PBMCs. Every receptor here comes from a woman aged 40 to 50 in good health. Some clones in this sample may be carry-over from other donors' samples.

The chain has TRBV25-1 and TRBJ2-1, with 7 bases lining up with TRBD1. The junction had 3 bases not matched to a gene; V was cut back by 5 bases and J by 2 bases. The CDR3 contains 14 residues. Germline loops: CDR1 MGHDK, CDR2 SYGVNS. The CDR3 DNA is TGTGCCAGCAGTCGGGACAGCCCCTACAATGAGCAGTTCTTC. Translation: CASSRDSPYNEQFF.

This clone was seen once. V gene TRBV28 combines with J gene TRBJ1-5; no firm D call. The CDR3 consists of 18 residues. V lost 3 bases, J lost 7 bases, and 25 bases lay in between. Germline V lookup: CDR1 MDHEN, CDR2 SYDVKM. CDR3: CASSFLLGTVPHKQPQHF. The CDR3 DNA reads as TGTGCCAGCAGTTTTCTACTAGGAACAGTACCTCATAAGCAGCCCCAGCATTTT.

The CDR3, as DNA: TGTGCCAGCAGTCCCCCACGGACGACTAGCGGGAGAAGCGAGCAGTACTTC. Translated, it gives CASSPPRTTSGRSEQYF. The genes are TRBV28 and TRBJ2-7; 12 nucleotides agree with TRBD2. With V trimmed by 5 bases and J by 6 bases, 14 bases remained unmatched. CDR1 MDHEN and CDR2 SYDVKM come from the germline V gene. The CDR3 runs 17 residues.

The CDR3 DNA sequence: TGTGCCAGCAGCTTATCTCCCCGGGCCCCTTACAATGAGCAGTTCTTC. It specifies CASSLSPRAPYNEQFF. The rearrangement uses TRBV7-3 and TRBJ2-1; no clear D gene. The CDR3 has 16 residues. From germline, CDR1 is SGHTA and CDR2 FQGTGA. Trimming took 2 bases from V and 4 from J, leaving 15 bases between them.

V usage is TRBV30 and J usage is TRBJ1-1; D not resolved. The CDR3 sequence is 15 residues long. The germline V gene has CDR1 GTSNPN and CDR2 SVGIG (reference sequence). Trimming removed 3 bases at V and 2 bases at J, with 16 bases between. CDR3: CAWSPGLALNTEAFF. CDR3 coding DNA: TGTGCCTGGAGCCCGGGCCTTGCCCTCAACACTGAAGCTTTCTTT.

The chain uses TRBV27 and TRBJ1-2, with TRBD1 identical over 7 bases. After removal of 5 bases from V and 6 bases from J, the junction contained 6 bases not matched to a gene. The CDR3 runs 13 residues. Germline lookup yields CDR1 MNHEY and CDR2 SMNVEV (reference sequence). This CDR3 reads CASSLDRKDGYTF. CDR3 DNA sequence: TGTGCCAGCAGTCTGGACAGGAAGGATGGCTACACCTTC.

This clone has more than one count but fewer than ten. The rearrangement uses TRBV4-1 and TRBJ1-5, with no clear D. The germline V gene has CDR1 MGHRA and CDR2 YSYEKL. V was pared by 2 bases and J by 3 bases, with 8 bases between. The length of the CDR3 is 14 residues. In DNA, the CDR3 is TGCGCCAGCAGCCAATGGAGGGTCAATCAGCCCCAGCATTTT. Amino acids: CASSQWRVNQPQHF.

The chain couples TRBV5-6 to TRBJ2-1, with a weak D call TRBD1 (5 bases). V was pared by 4 bases and J by 5 bases, with 10 bases between. Per germline, CDR1 SGHDT and CDR2 YYEEEE. The CDR3 runs 13 residues. The CDR3 DNA reads TGTGCCAGCAGCCCGGACACCCACAATGAGCAGTTCTTC. Translation: CASSPDTHNEQFF. Full variable domain (missing parts from reference TRBV5-6 and TRBJ2-1): DAGVTQSPTHLIKTRGQQVTLRCSPKSGHDTVSWYQQALGQGPQFIFQYYEEEERQRGNFPDRFSGHQFPNYSSELNVNALLLGDSALYLCASSPDTHNEQFFGPGTRLTVL.

The V and J genes are TRBV19 and TRBJ1-5, with no clear D. Germline CDR1 is LNHDA and CDR2 is SQIVND (reference sequence). V lost 2 bases and J 0 bases, leaving 8 bases between the germline ends. CDR3 size: 15 residues. The CDR3 is CASSIPSYSNQPQHF. In DNA, the CDR3 is TGTGCCAGTAGTATACCCAGCTATAGCAATCAGCCCCAGCATTTT.

This chain uses TRBV5-4 with TRBJ2-5, with D perhaps given as TRBD1 or TRBD2 (6 bases each). The DNA end lines up better with TRBJ2-7; the J call may be wrong. The CDR3 has 13 amino acids. CDR1 SGHNT and CDR2 YYREEE come from the germline V gene (reference sequence). In DNA form, the CDR3 reads TGTGCCAGCAGCTTTGGGGGGCTGGGCGAGCAGTACTTC. Translating it yields CASSFGGLGEQYF.

This chain joins TRBV28 and TRBJ2-6, with 9 bases lining up with TRBD1. The CDR3 spans 17 residues. CDR1 and CDR2 (germline): MDHEN, SYDVKM. The V and J ends lost 6 bases and 0 bases, in that order; junction bases with no gene match: 6. The DNA for the CDR3 is TGTGCCAGCAGCAGGACAGGGGCCAGCTCTGGGGCCAACGTCCTGACTTTC. It yields the protein CASSRTGASSGANVLTF. Complete variable domain (other parts from reference TRBV28 and TRBJ2-6): DVKVTQSSRYLVKRTGEKVFLECVQDMDHENMFWYRQDPGLGLRLIYFSYDVKMKEKGDIPEGYSVSREKKERFSLILESASTNQTSMYLCASSRTGASSGANVLTFGAGSRLTVL.

The CDR3 reads CASSTGLAGANDEQFF. CDR3 DNA: TGTGCCAGCTCGACGGGACTAGCGGGAGCTAATGATGAGCAGTTCTTC. The rearrangement uses TRBV18 and TRBJ2-1, with 14 bases aligning to TRBD2. Germline V gene data show CDR1 as KGHSH and CDR2 as LQKENI. This CDR3 contains 16 residues. V lost 6 bases and J lost 8; bases outside the gene matches: 9.

The V gene is TRBV7-2, the J gene TRBJ2-4; D remains ambiguous. This CDR3 is 15 amino acids long. The germline CDR1 and CDR2 sequences are SGHTA and FQGNSA. V lost 5 bases, J lost 0 bases, and 11 bases lay in between. DNA of the CDR3: TGTGCCAGCAGCCCCTCCCTGGAAGCCAAAAACATTCAGTACTTC. It encodes CASSPSLEAKNIQYF.

This chain joins TRBV7-2 and TRBJ2-1; D gene ambiguous. Per germline, CDR1 SGHTA and CDR2 FQGNSA. Trimming took 6 bases from V and 3 from J, leaving 9 bases between them. The CDR3 is made up of 13 amino acids. The CDR3 DNA reads as TGTGCCAGCAGTCTCGACAACTACAATGAGCAGTTCTTC. Its translation: CASSLDNYNEQFF.

CDR3 sequence reads: CASSLAGYYNEQFF. In nucleotides, the CDR3 is TGTGCCAGCAGCCTAGCGGGCTACTACAATGAGCAGTTCTTC. The chain recombines TRBV11-3 with TRBJ2-1; TRBD2 matches at 8 bases. This CDR3 has 14 amino acids. Germline values: CDR1 SGHNT, CDR2 YENEEA. Unmatched junction bases numbered 3, after V lost 5 bases and J lost 3 bases.

Comments on this clone: In the same sample, other DNA sequences code for this CDR3. The V call is TRBV30, the J call TRBJ2-7, with no clear D. The CDR3 contains 11 residues. Trimming removed 0 bases at V and 4 bases at J, with 4 bases between. CDR1 GTSNPN and CDR2 SVGIG come from the germline V gene (reference sequence). CDR3 DNA sequence: TGTGCCTGGAGTGTAGGGTACGAGCAGTACTTC. Amino acid sequence: CAWSVGYEQYF.

This sequence joins TRBV15 and TRBJ2-1, with D uncertain. Between the trimmed V and J ends, which lost 1 base and 0 bases, there was a span of 13 bases. Germline CDR1 is LNHNV and CDR2 is YYDKDF (reference sequence). The CDR3 extends over 17 amino acids. CDR3 bases: TGTGCCACCAGCAGAGGCGGCTGGACGAGCTCCTACAATGAGCAGTTCTTC. Amino acid sequence: CATSRGGWTSSYNEQFF.